These 13 T cell receptor beta chains came from one sample sequenced in a study of T-cell reconstitution after alpha-beta-depleted transplantation in children. During its preparation, the TCRbeta library received unique molecular identifiers. TCRdb ran MiXCR on the PCR reads and lists one entry per CDR3 protein. The sample lists hundreds of thousands of distinct CDR3 sequences; approximately 10% were seen once. The specimen comprised peripheral blood, sampled 180 days after TCRalphabeta/CD19-depleted stem cell transplant. The receptors shown here come from a male patient under 10 years old who had a stem cell transplant for chronic granulomatous disease, so the T cells may come from the graft donor.

V usage is TRBV2 and J usage is TRBJ1-1, with 10 bases matching TRBD1. V dropped 6 bases and J dropped 1; count of bases not matched to a gene: 5. CDR1 is SNHLY, CDR2 FYNNEI, per germline. This CDR3 comprises 15 residues. The CDR3 is CASRGQGLGNTEAFF. The CDR3, as DNA: TGTGCCAGCAGGGGACAGGGGTTGGGGAACACTGAAGCTTTCTTT.

This rearrangement joins TRBV12-5 to TRBJ2-7; either TRBD1 or TRBD2 may supply D (6 bases each). This CDR3 is 17 amino acids long. From germline, CDR1 is LGHNT and CDR2 FRNRAP. V was clipped by 4 bases and J by 4 bases, with 23 bases between them. This CDR3 reads CASGSSLGARGDYEQYF. The CDR3 DNA sequence: TGTGCTAGTGGTTCGAGCCTTGGGGCGAGGGGGGATTACGAGCAGTACTTC.

This clonotype was seen at least ten times. This chain uses TRBV28 with TRBJ2-5, with D maybe TRBD2 (6 bases). The CDR3 spans 14 residues. Germline V lookup: CDR1 MDHEN, CDR2 SYDVKM. Trimming stripped 2 bases from V and 1 base from J, with 8 bases between. The CDR3 region is CASSLRGGQETQYF. The DNA for the CDR3 is TGTGCCAGCAGTTTACGGGGAGGCCAAGAGACCCAGTACTTC.

This clonotype was seen many times. The chain uses TRBV2 and TRBJ2-2; 8 nucleotides agree with TRBD2. The CDR3 contains 14 residues. Germline loops: CDR1 SNHLY, CDR2 FYNNEI. The V and J ends lost 11 bases and 2 bases, in that order; junction bases with no gene match: 7. Written as DNA, the CDR3 is TGTGCCTCCGCCGGGGGGGTTAACACCGGGGAGCTGTTTTTT. Its translation: CASAGGVNTGELFF.

This clonotype was observed many times. The chain is built from TRBV12-3 or TRBV12-4 and TRBJ1-3; 9 bases line up with TRBD1. CDR3 length equals 15 residues. V lost 4 bases to trimming and J lost 2 bases; unmatched junction nucleotides: 3. The CDR3 sequence is CASSSNRGPGNTIYF. The CDR3 nucleotides are TGTGCCAGCAGTTCGAACAGGGGGCCTGGAAACACCATATATTTT.

V is TRBV18 and J is TRBJ2-5; D ambiguous. Trimming removed 0 bases at V and 2 bases at J, with 13 bases between. Germline V gene sequence: CDR1 KGHSH, CDR2 LQKENI. The CDR3 loop spans 16 amino acids. CDR3 coding DNA: TGTGCCAGCTCACCACCGAAACAGCGCTCGCAAGAGACCCAGTACTTC. This gives the protein CASSPPKQRSQETQYF.

Concerning this clonotype: Since a much larger clone is just one base distant, this may be a read error. This CDR3 is missing its conserved last phenylalanine or tryptophan, likely due to a read error. V gene TRBV11-2 combines with J gene TRBJ2-4; 13 nucleotides align to TRBD2. The trim removed 2 bases at V and 1 base at J, leaving 8 bases unmatched. The CDR3 is made up of 19 amino acids. Per the germline V gene, CDR1 is SGHAT and CDR2 is FQNNGV. For the CDR3, the DNA is TGTGCCAGCAGCTTATCCTTTGGACTAGCGGGGGACGCCAAAAACATTCAGTACTCC. Residues: CASSLSFGLAGDAKNIQYS.

The genes are TRBV23-1 and TRBJ2-5; D may match TRBD1 or TRBD2 (5 bases each). TRBV23-1 is noted as an ORF with a role that remains uncertain. This CDR3 region has 15 residues. Trimming pared 2 bases from V and 5 bases from J, leaving 15 bases between. CDR3 in amino acids: CASSQTGTRGETQYF. For the CDR3, the DNA is TGCGCCAGCAGTCAAACCGGGACCCGGGGTGAGACCCAGTACTTC.

This clonotype was seen a handful of times. The V and J genes are TRBV12-3 or TRBV12-4 and TRBJ2-1; TRBD2 matches at 11 bases. The CDR3 is 18 amino acids. Trimming cost V 1 base and J 7 bases; bases outside gene matches: 12. The CDR3 is CASSLEPGVAGGKNEQFF. CDR3 bases: TGTGCCAGCAGTTTAGAGCCCGGCGTAGCGGGGGGGAAGAATGAGCAGTTCTTC.

Ten or more counts support this clonotype. The V and J genes are TRBV12-3 or TRBV12-4 and TRBJ2-5; D remains ambiguous. Trimming removed 3 bases from V and 7 bases from J, with 12 bases in between. This CDR3 is built from 13 residues. The CDR3 reads CASSLTPSGTQYF. The CDR3 DNA follows: TGTGCCAGCAGTTTGACCCCTTCGGGGACCCAGTACTTC.

This clonotype has at least ten counts. V is TRBV20-1 and J is TRBJ2-6, with D hard to call. Trimming removed 4 bases from V and 2 bases from J, with 6 bases in between. The germline gives CDR1 DFQATT, CDR2 SNEGSKA (reference sequence). The CDR3 extends over 13 amino acids. CDR3 in amino acids: CSATLPGANVLTF. The CDR3 nucleotides are TGCAGTGCTACCCTGCCTGGGGCCAACGTCCTGACTTTC.

This clonotype came up many times. The chain joins TRBV9 to TRBJ2-2; no reliable D call. Trimming removed 0 bases at V and 5 bases at J, with 8 bases between. Germline CDR1 and CDR2: SGDLS and YYNGEE. The CDR3 has 14 amino acids. The CDR3 region has the DNA TGTGCCAGCAGCGTAGATGTGGGAACCGGGGAGCTGTTTTTT. Its translation: CASSVDVGTGELFF.

This clonotype has ten or more counts. The genes are TRBV2 and TRBJ1-1; TRBD1 matches 9 bases. From germline, CDR1 is SNHLY and CDR2 FYNNEI. Trimming took 6 bases from V and 4 from J; bases not matched to a gene: 9. The CDR3 has 15 amino acids. CDR3 region: CASRTTGGAVTEAFF. The DNA for the CDR3 is TGTGCCAGCAGAACAACAGGGGGCGCAGTCACTGAAGCTTTCTTT.